This T cell receptor (beta chain) was sequenced in a study of control samples from healthy donors and cancer patients. Produced via immunoSEQ multiplex PCR; TCRdb's table is partial and in-frame only. The sample holds approximately 140,000 clones, roughly 92% seen once. V was shortened by 0 bases and J by 6 bases, with 14 bases between the two germline ends. The germline V gene has CDR1 MRHNA and CDR2 SNTAGT. The CDR3 consists of 15 residues. This TCR derives from a man aged 35 to 55 in good health. Sequencing used blood. V and J are TRBV6-4 and TRBJ1-1; no reliable D call. CDR3 in DNA: TGTGCCAGCAGTGACTCAGAGGATCCTACCGCTGAAGCTTTCTTT. Protein product: CASSDSEDPTAEAFF.